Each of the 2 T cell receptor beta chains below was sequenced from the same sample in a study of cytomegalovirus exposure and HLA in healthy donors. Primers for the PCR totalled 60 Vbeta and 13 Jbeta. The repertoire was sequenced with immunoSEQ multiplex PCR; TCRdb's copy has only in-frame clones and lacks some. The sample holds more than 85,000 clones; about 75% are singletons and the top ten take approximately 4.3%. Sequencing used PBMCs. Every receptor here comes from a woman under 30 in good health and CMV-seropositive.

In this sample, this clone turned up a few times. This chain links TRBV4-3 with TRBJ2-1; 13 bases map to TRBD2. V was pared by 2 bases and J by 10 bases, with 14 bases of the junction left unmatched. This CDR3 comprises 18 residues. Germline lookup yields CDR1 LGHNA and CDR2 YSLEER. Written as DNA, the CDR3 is TGCGCCAGCAGCCAATGGGCGGAGGGACTAGCGGGACTAGGAGAGCAGTTCTTC. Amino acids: CASSQWAEGLAGLGEQFF.

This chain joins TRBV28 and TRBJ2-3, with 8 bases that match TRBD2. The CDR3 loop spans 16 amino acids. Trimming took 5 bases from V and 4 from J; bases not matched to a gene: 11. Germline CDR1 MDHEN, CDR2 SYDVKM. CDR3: CASSAESGLVSDTQYF. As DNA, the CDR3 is TGTGCCAGCAGTGCTGAATCGGGACTAGTTTCAGATACGCAGTATTTT.